The 13 T cell receptor beta chains below all came from one sample that was sequenced in a study of shared clonotypes between healthy human individuals. Produced via immunoSEQ multiplex PCR; TCRdb's table is partial and in-frame only. Found here are some 2 million clones, 85% to 95% of them singletons; the top ten hold 0.13%. Sequenced material: naive CD4+ T cells sorted from blood. Documented subset: CD45RA+ positively selected. The receptors were sampled from a man aged 18 to 30 in good health.

The chain has TRBV5-1 and TRBJ2-3, with 8 bases fitting TRBD2. Germline CDR1 SGHRS, CDR2 YFSETQ. The length of the CDR3 is 14 residues. V lost 0 bases to trimming and J lost 5 bases; unmatched junction nucleotides: 2. CDR3 protein: CASSLVREVDTQYF. The CDR3 nucleotides read TGCGCCAGCAGCTTGGTGCGGGAGGTAGATACGCAGTATTTT.

V and J are TRBV5-1 and TRBJ2-7, with 9 positions matching TRBD2. Trimming removed 5 bases from V and 5 bases from J; junction bases left unmatched: 8. Per the germline V gene, CDR1 is SGHRS and CDR2 is YFSETQ. The CDR3 extends over 14 amino acids. The CDR3 is CASSSLAGSDEQYF. The CDR3 DNA reads TGCGCCAGCAGTTCCCTAGCGGGATCGGACGAGCAGTACTTC. Using reference TRBV5-1 and TRBJ2-7 for the parts outside the CDR3, the full variable domain is KAGVTQTPRYLIKTRGQQVTLSCSPISGHRSVSWYQQTPGQGLQFLFEYFSETQRNKGNFPGRFSGRQFSNSRSEMNVSTLELGDSALYLCASSSLAGSDEQYFGPGTRLTVT.

V usage is TRBV11-2 and J usage is TRBJ1-4; D is uncertain. CDR1 is SGHAT and CDR2 is FQNNGV in the germline V gene. The CDR3 totals 13 residues. Trimming left V 5 bases short and J 4 bases short, with 8 bases between. CDR3 sequence (DNA): TGTGCCAGCAGCCCACGGCTTAATGAAAAACTGTTTTTT. This translates into CASSPRLNEKLFF.

The chain's CDR3 is CAWRLAGSRNEQFF. CDR3 DNA: TGTGCCTGGAGGCTAGCGGGAAGTCGGAATGAGCAGTTCTTC. V and J are TRBV30 and TRBJ2-1; 9 bases agree with TRBD2. The CDR3 sequence is 14 residues long. V gave up 3 bases and J gave up 7 bases; unmatched junction bases: 7. Germline V gene sequence: CDR1 GTSNPN, CDR2 SVGIG (reference sequence).

The chain links TRBV6-5 to TRBJ1-2; D is possibly TRBD1 (6 bases). CDR3 size: 14 residues. Trimming shortened V by 6 bases and J by 10 bases, and 21 bases separated the two germline ends. The germline V gene has CDR1 MNHEY and CDR2 SVGAGI. The CDR3 DNA reads TGTGCCAGCAGCCTTTGGCAGGGGTCGACAGACTACACCTTC. As protein: CASSLWQGSTDYTF.

V is TRBV5-1 and J is TRBJ1-4, with no clear D. V lost 1 base to trimming and J lost 7 bases, with 14 bases between them. In germline, CDR1 is SGHRS, CDR2 YFSETQ. The CDR3 covers 15 residues. The CDR3 DNA reads TGCGCCAGCAGCTTGTTAGGAGAATTGAGTGAAAAACTGTTTTTT. Its protein product is CASSLLGELSEKLFF.

The J gene is TRBJ2-7, the V gene TRBV18; 8 bases are a match to TRBD2. CDR3 length equals 13 residues. CDR1 and CDR2 (germline): KGHSH, LQKENI. The V gene end was trimmed by 6 bases and the J gene end by 6 bases; junction bases not matched to a gene: 7. In nucleotides, the CDR3 is TGTGCCAGCTCCCTGTCCGGGACTAGCGAGCAGTACTTC. Translation gives CASSLSGTSEQYF.

J is TRBJ2-2 and V is TRBV10-1; no clear D gene. The germline V and J ends were trimmed by 4 bases and 4 bases, with 7 bases remaining between them. Per the germline V gene, CDR1 is WNHNN and CDR2 is SYGVQD (reference sequence). This CDR3 is built from 13 residues. CDR3 coding DNA: TGCGCCAGCAGTGGATTCCCCACCGGGGAGCTGTTTTTT. It translates to CASSGFPTGELFF.

CDR3 sequence: CASSRMGVNTEAFF. The DNA of the CDR3 is TGCGCCAGCAGCCGAATGGGAGTAAACACTGAAGCTTTCTTT. The chain has TRBV4-3 and TRBJ1-1, with D hard to call. This CDR3 contains 14 residues. From germline, CDR1 is LGHNA and CDR2 YSLEER. The V gene lost 4 bases and the J gene lost 2 bases, with 11 bases spanning the gap.

There are a few counts of this clone. The chain combines TRBV9 with TRBJ1-2; D gene uncertain. Trimming removed 0 bases at V and 4 bases at J, with 13 bases between. In germline, CDR1 is SGDLS, CDR2 YYNGEE. This CDR3 is built from 15 residues. This CDR3 reads CASSVGTPRAYGYTF. The CDR3 coding sequence is TGTGCCAGCAGCGTAGGGACTCCGAGGGCCTATGGCTACACCTTC. Full variable domain (outside the CDR3, taken from reference TRBV9 and TRBJ1-2): DSGVTQTPKHLITATGQRVTLRCSPRSGDLSVYWYQQSLDQGLQFLIQYYNGEERAKGNILERFSAQQFPDLHSELNLSSLELGDSALYFCASSVGTPRAYGYTFGSGTRLTVV.

This sequence joins TRBV5-1 and TRBJ1-4; D ambiguous. The CDR3 consists of 16 residues. The V and J ends lost 0 bases and 3 bases respectively, with 12 bases between them. Germline assignment: CDR1 SGHRS and CDR2 YFSETQ. The CDR3 DNA reads as TGCGCCAGCAGCTTGGCCCCGGTTACGGCTAATGAAAAACTGTTTTTT. Its translation: CASSLAPVTANEKLFF.

This chain connects TRBV9 to TRBJ1-6, with D unresolved. Looked up from germline, CDR1 is SGDLS and CDR2 is YYNGEE. Deletions cut 0 bases from V and 7 bases from J, with 8 bases between. The CDR3 is made up of 14 amino acids. CDR3 protein: CASSVGWENSPLHF. Written as DNA, the CDR3 is TGTGCCAGCAGCGTAGGTTGGGAGAATTCACCCCTCCACTTT.

V and J are TRBV6-5 and TRBJ2-7; D is unresolved. The germline V gene encodes CDR1 MNHEY and CDR2 SVGAGI. Trimming cost V 0 bases and J 8 bases, with 11 bases left between them. The CDR3 has 13 amino acids. In DNA, the CDR3 is TGTGCCAGCAGTTACTCGCGAGGTTTACAGCAGTACTTC. Translated, it gives CASSYSRGLQQYF.